The 27 T cell receptor beta chains below were found in one sample sequenced in a study of T cell changes during pregnancy in multiple sclerosis. Libraries were prepared by immunoSEQ multiplex PCR; TCRdb keeps only in-frame clonotypes and omits some of them. The table includes about 100,000 clones, about nine tenths detected once. Sample: peripheral blood, taken after pregnancy. The receptors here all came from a female donor with multiple sclerosis, enrolled in a pregnancy study.

V and J are TRBV29-1 and TRBJ2-3, with 11 bases lining up with TRBD2. Germline V gives CDR1 SQVTM, CDR2 ANQGSEA. V trimming: 7 bases; J trimming: 2 bases; junction bases outside the gene matches: 5. The CDR3 is 14 residues long. As DNA, the CDR3 is TGCAGCGCCCTGACTAGCGGGAACACAGATACGCAGTATTTT. This codes for CSALTSGNTDTQYF.

The chain combines TRBV7-6 with TRBJ2-5, with 8 bases fitting TRBD2. Germline loops: CDR1 SGHVS, CDR2 FNYEAQ. V lost 2 bases and J lost 1; bases outside the gene matches: 3. CDR3 size: 15 residues. The CDR3 sequence is CASSLLAGPQETQYF. CDR3 nucleotides: TGTGCCAGCAGCTTACTAGCGGGTCCCCAAGAGACCCAGTACTTC. Based on the CDR3 plus reference TRBV7-6 and TRBJ2-5, the full variable domain is GAGVSQSPRYKVTKRGQDVALRCDPISGHVSLYWYRQALGQGPEFLTYFNYEAQQDKSGLPNDRFSAERPEGSISTLTIQRTEQRDSAMYRCASSLLAGPQETQYFGPGTRLLVL.

This sequence joins TRBV5-6 and TRBJ1-1; 7 bases line up with TRBD1. Per the germline V gene, CDR1 is SGHDT and CDR2 is YYEEEE. This CDR3 spans 17 amino acids. After removal of 2 bases from V and 4 bases from J, the junction contained 14 bases not matched to a gene. CDR3 sequence (DNA): TGTGCCAGCAGCTTCCAAATAAGAAACAGGGGAGGCACTGAAGCTTTCTTT. It is translated as CASSFQIRNRGGTEAFF.

J is TRBJ2-4 and V is TRBV5-1; perhaps TRBD1 as D (5 bases). The V end lost 7 bases, the J end lost 0 bases, and 17 bases lay between the germline ends. This CDR3 is built from 16 residues. Per the germline V gene, CDR1 is SGHRS and CDR2 is YFSETQ. The CDR3 nucleotides read TGCGCCAGCGCTACTACAACGACAGTAGCCAAAAACATTCAGTACTTC. Its translation: CASATTTTVAKNIQYF.

The genes are TRBV6-5 and TRBJ2-7; D perhaps matches TRBD1 (6 bases). Germline CDR1 is MNHEY and CDR2 is SVGAGI. The V gene lost 2 bases and the J gene lost 0 bases, with 8 bases spanning the gap. This CDR3 has 14 amino acids. The CDR3 DNA is TGTGCCAGCAGTTACGTACAGGGCTCCTACGAGCAGTACTTC. Protein sequence: CASSYVQGSYEQYF.

The chain employs TRBV7-3 and TRBJ1-2, with TRBD1 matching 9 bases. The CDR3 contains 13 residues. V shed 5 bases, J shed 4 bases, and the junction held 2 bases outside the gene matches. Germline V gene sequence: CDR1 SGHTA, CDR2 FQGTGA. CDR3 in amino acids: CASSPTGGYGYTF. The DNA of the CDR3 is TGTGCCAGCAGCCCGACAGGGGGCTATGGCTACACCTTC.

This rearrangement joins TRBV5-1 to TRBJ2-2; no firm D call. Per the germline V gene, CDR1 is SGHRS and CDR2 is YFSETQ. Trimming cost V 4 bases and J 3 bases, with 7 bases left between them. This CDR3 has 13 residues. The CDR3 nucleotides are TGCGCCAGCAGCACGAGGTACACCGGGGAGCTGTTTTTT. Translated: CASSTRYTGELFF. Using reference TRBV5-1 and TRBJ2-2 for the parts outside the CDR3, the full variable domain is KAGVTQTPRYLIKTRGQQVTLSCSPISGHRSVSWYQQTPGQGLQFLFEYFSETQRNKGNFPGRFSGRQFSNSRSEMNVSTLELGDSALYLCASSTRYTGELFFGEGSRLTVL.

V and J are TRBV5-6 and TRBJ2-1; tentatively, D is TRBD1 (6 bases). This CDR3 spans 16 amino acids. Germline V gene sequence: CDR1 SGHDT, CDR2 YYEEEE. Trimming shortened V by 3 bases and J by 3 bases, and 16 bases separated the two germline ends. The CDR3 is CASSSGITGFYNEQFF. CDR3 nucleotides: TGTGCCAGCAGCTCTGGAATTACAGGGTTCTACAATGAGCAGTTCTTC.

The chain uses TRBV19 and TRBJ1-3; D is unclear. V gave up 3 bases and J gave up 5 bases, with 11 bases separating them. This CDR3 region has 14 residues. The germline V gene encodes CDR1 LNHDA and CDR2 SQIVND (reference sequence). CDR3 residues: CASSMNTNRNTIYF. CDR3 sequence (DNA): TGTGCCAGTAGTATGAACACCAACAGAAACACCATATATTTT.

This clone was counted a few times. The V and J genes are TRBV19 and TRBJ1-2, with D maybe TRBD1 (6 bases). Germline CDR1 LNHDA, CDR2 SQIVND (reference sequence). The CDR3 is made up of 14 amino acids. V was clipped by 4 bases and J by 3 bases, with 12 bases between them. CDR3 DNA: TGTGCCAGTAGTAAAAGGACAGCGTACTATGGCTACACCTTC. It is translated as CASSKRTAYYGYTF.

A few counts support this clone. The DNA of the CDR3 is TGTGCCAGCGCACCGGGACAGGGGACCACCGGGGAGCTGTTTTTT. Its translation is CASAPGQGTTGELFF. This sequence joins TRBV6-4 and TRBJ2-2; 10 nucleotides align to TRBD1. The CDR3 contains 15 residues. Germline V lookup: CDR1 MRHNA, CDR2 SNTAGT. J was trimmed by 4 bases and V by 8 bases; bases with no gene match: 7.

The rearrangement uses TRBV6-5 and TRBJ1-2; a weak D match, TRBD1 (6 bases). Deletions cut 6 bases from V and 8 bases from J, with 16 bases between. Germline CDR1 reads MNHEY; CDR2 reads SVGAGI. The CDR3 spans 13 residues. CDR3 in amino acids: CASRLTGTQGYTF. The CDR3 DNA reads TGTGCCAGCAGACTAACCGGGACACAGGGCTACACCTTC.

This clone was picked up a small number of times. The chain is built from TRBV7-9 and TRBJ1-1; possibly TRBD1 for D (5 bases). V lost 3 bases and J 3 bases, leaving 11 bases between the germline ends. The CDR3 contains 14 residues. Germline V gives CDR1 SEHNR, CDR2 FQNEAQ (reference sequence). The CDR3 protein is CASSFGRAHTEAFF. In DNA form, the CDR3 reads TGTGCCAGCAGCTTTGGCAGGGCGCACACTGAAGCTTTCTTT.

The rearrangement joins TRBV9 to TRBJ2-5, with TRBD2 identical over 12 bases. This CDR3 spans 18 amino acids. CDR1 is SGDLS and CDR2 is YYNGEE in the germline V gene. J was trimmed by 1 base and V by 3 bases; bases with no gene match: 10. CDR3 nucleotide sequence: TGTGCCAGCAGCGGCGATCATCCGGGACTAGCGGGCCAAGAGACCCAGTACTTC. Its protein is CASSGDHPGLAGQETQYF. Full variable domain (missing parts from reference TRBV9 and TRBJ2-5): DSGVTQTPKHLITATGQRVTLRCSPRSGDLSVYWYQQSLDQGLQFLIQYYNGEERAKGNILERFSAQQFPDLHSELNLSSLELGDSALYFCASSGDHPGLAGQETQYFGPGTRLLVL.

The chain recombines TRBV10-3 with TRBJ2-3, with 7 bases aligning to TRBD1. Unmatched junction bases numbered 5, after V lost 5 bases and J lost 0 bases. The CDR3 consists of 15 residues. CDR1 is ENHRY and CDR2 is SYGVKD in the germline V gene. The CDR3 is CAISQGESSTDTQYF. CDR3 nucleotides: TGTGCCATCAGTCAGGGGGAGTCAAGCACAGATACGCAGTATTTT.

The chain joins TRBV9 to TRBJ2-1, with 7 bases identical to TRBD1. V shed 1 base and J 9 bases; nucleotides not matched to a gene: 10. The CDR3 is 15 residues long. CDR1 SGDLS and CDR2 YYNGEE come from the germline V gene. CDR3 coding DNA: TGTGCCAGCAGCGTACGGCCAGGGGGTAAGGGTGAGCAGTTCTTC. Translation gives CASSVRPGGKGEQFF.

This clone was recorded only once. The chain is built from TRBV4-3 and TRBJ1-1, with TRBD1 as a possible D gene (5 bases). Trimming took 0 bases from V and 5 from J, leaving 13 bases between them. Germline lookup yields CDR1 LGHNA and CDR2 YSLEER. CDR3 length: 15 residues. This CDR3 is CASSQDGRAVTEAFF. Written as DNA, the CDR3 is TGCGCCAGCAGCCAAGATGGCAGGGCGGTTACTGAAGCTTTCTTT.

This clone occurred once. V usage is TRBV6-9 and J usage is TRBJ1-1, with 7 bases lining up with TRBD1. The V gene's germline CDR1 is MNHGY and CDR2 SVAAGI. Trimming removed 2 bases from V and 3 bases from J; junction bases left unmatched: 6. This CDR3 spans 15 amino acids. The CDR3 region has the DNA TGTGCCAGCAGTTATCAGGGGGTTATGGACACTGAAGCTTTCTTT. This sequence encodes CASSYQGVMDTEAFF.

J is TRBJ2-5 and V is TRBV19; possibly TRBD1 for D (5 bases). This CDR3 has 14 amino acids. V dropped 3 bases and J dropped 8 bases, with 16 bases sitting between them. Germline values: CDR1 LNHDA, CDR2 SQIVND (reference sequence). The CDR3, as DNA: TGTGCCAGTAGTATCGACAGTCTGGCTGACACCCAGTACTTC. This encodes CASSIDSLADTQYF. The full variable domain, with the rest looked up from reference TRBV19 and TRBJ2-5, is DGGITQSPKYLFRKEGQNVTLSCEQNLNHDAMYWYRQDPGQGLRLIYYSQIVNDFQKGDIAEGYSVSREKKESFPLTVTSAQKNPTAFYLCASSIDSLADTQYFGPGTRLLVL.

The chain uses TRBV9 and TRBJ2-3; a possible D gene is TRBD1 (6 bases). Between the trimmed V and J ends, which lost 4 bases and 9 bases, there was a span of 18 bases. This CDR3 region has 14 residues. Germline CDR1 is SGDLS and CDR2 is YYNGEE. The CDR3 coding sequence is TGTGCCAGCAGCTCTGGACAGAACCTCAGGACGCAGTATTTT. As protein: CASSSGQNLRTQYF.

The genes are TRBV11-2 and TRBJ2-1, with D tentatively TRBD2 (6 bases). V shed 5 bases and J shed 0 bases, with 14 bases lying between them. CDR3 length: 16 amino acids. Germline CDR1 reads SGHAT; CDR2 reads FQNNGV. The CDR3 sequence: CASSLFGGGSYNEQFF. DNA of the CDR3: TGTGCCAGCAGCCTCTTCGGGGGAGGCTCCTACAATGAGCAGTTCTTC.

CDR3 nucleotides: TGCGCCAGCAGCTTGACTACGAACACCGGGGAGCTGTTTTTT. Its protein is CASSLTTNTGELFF. The chain carries TRBV5-1 and TRBJ2-2; D remains ambiguous. The CDR3 covers 14 residues. The ends were cut back, 1 base at V and 0 bases at J, with 4 bases in the middle. Germline lookup yields CDR1 SGHRS and CDR2 YFSETQ. Supplemented by reference TRBV5-1 and TRBJ2-2, the full variable domain reads KAGVTQTPRYLIKTRGQQVTLSCSPISGHRSVSWYQQTPGQGLQFLFEYFSETQRNKGNFPGRFSGRQFSNSRSEMNVSTLELGDSALYLCASSLTTNTGELFFGEGSRLTVL.

The rearrangement uses TRBV19 and TRBJ1-2; D not resolved. This CDR3 has 11 residues. Germline V CDR1 and CDR2: LNHDA, SQIVND (reference sequence). V lost 5 bases and J lost 9, with 10 bases in between. CDR3 in amino acids: CASSSTYSYTF. The CDR3, as DNA: TGTGCCAGTAGTTCCACTTATAGCTACACCTTC.

V gene TRBV27 combines with J gene TRBJ1-1; a possible D gene is TRBD1 (5 bases). The CDR3 has 14 amino acids. V was trimmed by 2 bases and J by 0 bases, leaving 7 bases between them. Looked up from germline, CDR1 is MNHEY and CDR2 is SMNVEV (reference sequence). The CDR3 spells CASSLRGMNTEAFF. The CDR3 region has the DNA TGTGCCAGCAGTTTAAGGGGCATGAACACTGAAGCTTTCTTT.

The chain links TRBV28 to TRBJ1-5; 9 bases fit TRBD1. The CDR3 has 16 amino acids. CDR1 and CDR2 (germline): MDHEN, SYDVKM. After removal of 6 bases from V and 1 base from J, the junction contained 7 bases not matched to a gene. In nucleotides, the CDR3 is TGTGCCAGCAGGGTAACAGGGGGCCTGAGCAATCAGCCCCAGCATTTT. It codes for CASRVTGGLSNQPQHF.

This chain joins TRBV5-8 and TRBJ1-1; perhaps TRBD1 as D (5 bases). Germline V CDR1 and CDR2: SGHTS, YDEGEE. This CDR3 has 16 residues. The ends were cut back, 0 bases at V and 0 bases at J, with 12 bases in the middle. The CDR3 here is CASSLGLGGMNTEAFF. CDR3 nucleotide sequence: TGTGCCAGCAGCTTGGGATTGGGGGGGATGAACACTGAAGCTTTCTTT.

The chain combines TRBV5-1 with TRBJ2-1, with 15 bases that match TRBD2. Germline loops: CDR1 SGHRS, CDR2 YFSETQ. V trimming: 3 bases; J trimming: 6 bases; junction bases outside the gene matches: 4. The CDR3 covers 16 residues. The CDR3 loop reads CASSWGLAGGPNEQFF. The CDR3, as DNA: TGCGCCAGCAGCTGGGGACTAGCGGGGGGACCCAATGAGCAGTTCTTC. Looking up the rest from reference TRBV5-1 and TRBJ2-1 gives the full variable domain: KAGVTQTPRYLIKTRGQQVTLSCSPISGHRSVSWYQQTPGQGLQFLFEYFSETQRNKGNFPGRFSGRQFSNSRSEMNVSTLELGDSALYLCASSWGLAGGPNEQFFGPGTRLTVL.